This TCR beta chain was recorded in a study of beta chain features in type 1 diabetes. Notes on the study in general: All four CD4+ subsets from Type 1 diabetes patients carried moderately but significantly shorter TCRB CDR3s.

CD45RO/CCR7/CD25/CD127/CD95/CD27 staining was used to isolate CD4+ naive, central memory, regulatory and stem cell-like memory cells by sorting. Purity (above 98%) was reached by all sorted populations. Comment on this clone: What it recognizes is unknown.

The CDR3 runs 13 residues. CDR1 is LNHNV, CDR2 YYDKDF, per germline (reference sequence). Trimming cost V 2 bases and J 2 bases, with 4 bases left between them. Reverse transcription of all isolated RNA meant that expressed TCRB transcripts were sequenced. TCRdb keeps only in-frame clones here, not all; method: immunoSEQ multiplex PCR. The sample consists of around 600,000 clones, over 10% of them appearing once. The sequence came from a man aged 30-40 years with type 1 diabetes. The specimen sequenced was naive CD4+ T cells from blood. This rearrangement joins TRBV15 to TRBJ1-5; D call uncertain. For the CDR3, the DNA is TGTGCCACCAGCAGAAAGGGCAATCAGCCCCAGCATTTT. This codes for CATSRKGNQPQHF.